This T cell receptor beta chain was sequenced during a study of graft-versus-host responses after intestinal transplantation. Across the study: Those transplanted obtained multivisceral, liver-intestinal, or isolated intestinal grafts. Every one of the recipients received anti-thymocyte globulin induction and afterwards took tacrolimus and steroids for around 3 years. Study findings and constraints: There were GvH clones found in recipient marrow, and some of them appeared first in ileum or blood.

Unmatched junction bases numbered 10, after V lost 9 bases and J lost 8 bases. The germline V gene has CDR1 ENHRY and CDR2 SYGVKD. CDR3 length equals 15 residues. This clone was picked up one time. Its antigen is not identified. Sequencing used immunoSEQ multiplex PCR; TCRdb keeps in-frame clones, though not all of them. The sample yields about 86,000 clones, about 87% seen once. This chain uses TRBV10-3 with TRBJ2-1, with 13 positions matching TRBD2. This material consisted of unstimulated CD4+ T cells sorted from spleen or lymph node cells, taken before transplant. The sequence was collected from a human donor who was the organ donor for an intestinal transplant. The CDR3: CAMSGLAGVVDEQFF. CDR3 bases: TGTGCCATGTCCGGACTAGCGGGAGTGGTCGATGAGCAGTTCTTC.